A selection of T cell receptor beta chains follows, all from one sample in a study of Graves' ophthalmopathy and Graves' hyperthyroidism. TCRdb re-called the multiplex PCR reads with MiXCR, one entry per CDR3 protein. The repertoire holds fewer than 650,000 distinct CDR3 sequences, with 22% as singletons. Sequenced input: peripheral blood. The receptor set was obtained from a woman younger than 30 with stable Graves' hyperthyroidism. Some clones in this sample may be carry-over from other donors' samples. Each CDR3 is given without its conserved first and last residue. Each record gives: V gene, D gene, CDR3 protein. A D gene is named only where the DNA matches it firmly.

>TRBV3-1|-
APRGDTDYEQY
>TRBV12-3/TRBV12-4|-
ASSLGGGGAYEQY
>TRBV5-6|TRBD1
ASSATGVGNTIY
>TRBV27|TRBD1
ASRHGGQEYEQY
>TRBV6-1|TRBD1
ASSEVDRAAKNIKY
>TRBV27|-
ASSFDGGQPQH
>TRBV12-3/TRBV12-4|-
ASTEGGNSNQPQH
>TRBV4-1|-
ASSHPGGRGSTGELF
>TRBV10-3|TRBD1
AISEGGQYYEQY
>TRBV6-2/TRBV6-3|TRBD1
ASSYLIQGPKNTEAF
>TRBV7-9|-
ASILASPAAF
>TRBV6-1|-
ASSGYRDTEAF
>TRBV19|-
ASSNELWGVNTEAF
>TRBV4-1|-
ASRPNKGLSGSTIY
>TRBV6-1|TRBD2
ASSQPGLAGRSNTGELF
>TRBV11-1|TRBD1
ASSLSDRENTGELF
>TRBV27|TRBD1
ASGWGQGFNEQY
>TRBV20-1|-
SAEYRVRFGEAF
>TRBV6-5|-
ASSSDYHTGELF
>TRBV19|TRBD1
ASSIPGQGLTEAF
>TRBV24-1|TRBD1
ATSAGTGRGETQY
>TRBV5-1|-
ASSLRADRRAEAF
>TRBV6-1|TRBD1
ASRTATGQPYEQY